Each of the 30 T cell receptor beta chains below was sequenced from the same sample in a study of Graves' ophthalmopathy and Graves' hyperthyroidism. RNA transcripts were the template, and TCR beta CDR3 regions were amplified from them. The first-round RT-PCR employed HTBI primers together with the Qiagen OneStep RT-PCR kit. A multiplex PCR was then performed as the second round. TCRdb used MiXCR to reprocess the multiplex PCR reads, holding one entry per CDR3 protein. The table lists more than 300,000 distinct CDR3 sequences, about 18% of them singletons. Sequenced material: peripheral blood. Receptors were obtained from an adult woman with stable Graves' hyperthyroidism.

This clonotype has only a few counts. The chain employs TRBV24-1 and TRBJ1-2, with D unresolved. This CDR3 region has 13 residues. The V end was cut by 0 bases, the J end by 6 bases, with 7 bases between. Germline V gene lookup returns CDR1 KGHDR and CDR2 SFDVKD. The DNA of the CDR3 is TGTGCCACCAGTGATTTGCGCGGGGATGGCTACACCTTC. Its protein is CATSDLRGDGYTF.

The rearrangement uses TRBV27 and TRBJ1-1, with D hard to call. The CDR3 contains 13 residues. Per germline, CDR1 MNHEY and CDR2 SMNVEV (reference sequence). The V and J ends lost 6 bases and 4 bases respectively, with 12 bases between them. CDR3 sequence reads: CASSQGMATEAFF. The CDR3 DNA reads TGTGCCAGCAGCCAAGGTATGGCCACTGAAGCTTTCTTT.

Ten or more counts support this clonotype. V gene TRBV5-1 combines with J gene TRBJ2-5, with D perhaps given as TRBD1 or TRBD2 (5 bases each). CDR3 length: 16 residues. CDR1 SGHRS and CDR2 YFSETQ come from the germline V gene. The V and J ends lost 0 bases and 6 bases respectively, with 18 bases between them. CDR3 sequence reads: CASSLDVWGNGQTQYF. The CDR3 DNA follows: TGCGCCAGCAGCTTGGATGTGTGGGGGAACGGACAGACCCAGTACTTC.

This clonotype was seen ten or more times. This chain links TRBV20-1 with TRBJ2-7, with TRBD2 as a possible D gene (5 bases). CDR3 length: 15 residues. Germline V gives CDR1 DFQATT, CDR2 SNEGSKA (reference sequence). V was pared by 3 bases and J by 1 base, with 16 bases between. CDR3 protein: CSASVFVGMSYEQYF. DNA of the CDR3: TGCAGTGCTAGTGTCTTTGTCGGGATGTCCTACGAGCAGTACTTC.

This clonotype was counted at least ten times. The gene calls are TRBV12-3 or TRBV12-4 and TRBJ1-1; unclear D gene. The CDR3 extends over 16 amino acids. Trimming shortened V by 3 bases and J by 1 base, and 15 bases separated the two germline ends. CDR3 nucleotides: TGTGCCAGCAGTTTCCAGGAGGCCCGTGGGAACACTGAAGCTTTCTTT. Protein sequence: CASSFQEARGNTEAFF.

Many counts were recorded for this clonotype. V usage is TRBV11-2 and J usage is TRBJ1-1; 8 nucleotides agree with TRBD1. Germline loops: CDR1 SGHAT, CDR2 FQNNGV. V lost 5 bases, J lost 7 bases, and 18 bases stayed unmatched. The CDR3 extends over 17 amino acids. The CDR3 reads CASSPHGQPGGKSEAFF. CDR3 DNA sequence: TGTGCCAGCAGCCCTCACGGACAACCAGGGGGCAAGAGTGAAGCTTTCTTT.

This clonotype was seen at least ten times. The J gene is TRBJ1-2, the V gene TRBV28; D gene unclear. The CDR3 is 13 amino acids. Looked up from germline, CDR1 is MDHEN and CDR2 is SYDVKM. Trimming pared 2 bases from V and 4 bases from J, leaving 8 bases between. This chain's CDR3 is CASSLNSPYGYTF. The CDR3 DNA is TGTGCCAGCAGTTTAAACAGCCCCTATGGCTACACCTTC.

This clonotype was recorded at least ten times. This chain connects TRBV6-5 to TRBJ1-2; no reliable D call. This CDR3 comprises 14 residues. CDR1 is MNHEY and CDR2 is SVGAGI in the germline V gene. V lost 5 bases and J 7 bases, leaving 17 bases between the germline ends. CDR3 sequence: CASSTTGPTIGYTF. The CDR3 region has the DNA TGTGCCAGCAGTACTACCGGACCGACCATTGGCTACACCTTC.

This clonotype was seen repeatedly, ten times or more. The chain links TRBV28 to TRBJ1-1; D gene uncertain. The CDR3 is 12 amino acids. Trimming removed 2 bases from V and 3 bases from J, with 4 bases in between. Germline CDR1 reads MDHEN; CDR2 reads SYDVKM. CDR3 DNA: TGTGCCAGCAGTTTACAGGACACTGAAGCTTTCTTT. It specifies CASSLQDTEAFF.

This chain connects TRBV9 to TRBJ1-2; TRBD1 matches 7 bases. The CDR3 runs to 14 residues. V shed 3 bases, J shed 4 bases, and the junction held 6 bases outside the gene matches. CDR1 is SGDLS, CDR2 YYNGEE, per germline. This chain's CDR3 is CASSDRGYGYGYTF. DNA of the CDR3: TGTGCCAGCAGCGACAGGGGCTATGGCTATGGCTACACCTTC.

Ten or more counts support this clonotype. This chain links TRBV6-1 with TRBJ2-5, with a weak D call TRBD1 (6 bases). Trimming took off 3 bases at V and 2 bases at J, with 16 bases between the two ends. CDR1 MNHNS and CDR2 SASEGT come from the germline V gene. The CDR3 has 16 residues. CDR3 protein: CASSDLGQRAQETQYF. The CDR3 DNA reads as TGTGCCAGCAGTGATTTAGGACAGAGGGCTCAAGAGACCCAGTACTTC.

This clonotype was observed many times. The rearrangement uses TRBV6-5 and TRBJ1-2; no clear D. V lost 6 bases, J lost 0 bases, and 14 bases lay in between. The CDR3 loop spans 15 amino acids. The V gene's germline CDR1 is MNHEY and CDR2 SVGAGI. CDR3 nucleotide sequence: TGTGCCAGCAGCCACCGGAGGGTTACTAACTATGGCTACACCTTC. Translation: CASSHRRVTNYGYTF.

Ten or more counts support this clonotype. V usage is TRBV6-1 and J usage is TRBJ2-7, with 8 nucleotides matching TRBD2. The CDR3 consists of 16 residues. Germline values: CDR1 MNHNS, CDR2 SASEGT. V trimming: 3 bases; J trimming: 0 bases; junction bases outside the gene matches: 7. CDR3 in amino acids: CASSEGPSGSSYEQYF. The CDR3 nucleotides are TGTGCCAGCAGTGAGGGCCCGAGCGGGAGCTCCTACGAGCAGTACTTC.

This clonotype was counted ten times or more. The chain has TRBV6-2 or TRBV6-3 and TRBJ1-5; D is perhaps TRBD1 (5 bases). Per the germline V gene, CDR1 is MNHEY and CDR2 is SVGEGT. The CDR3 extends over 15 amino acids. V was pared by 10 bases and J by 6 bases, with 22 bases between. The CDR3 coding sequence is TGTGCCACCCAAACGGGGTGGGTGGGGGGTCAGCCCCAGCATTTT. This encodes CATQTGWVGGQPQHF.

J is TRBJ1-2 and V is TRBV6-1; 10 positions agree with TRBD1. Germline V gives CDR1 MNHNS, CDR2 SASEGT. With 6 bases clipped from V and 8 bases from J, the junction kept 9 bases outside the gene matches. The CDR3 loop spans 14 amino acids. CDR3 sequence (DNA): TGTGCCAGCAGAACCCGGGACAGGGGACAAGGCTACACCTTC. Translated: CASRTRDRGQGYTF.

This clonotype was detected ten times or more. The chain carries TRBV30 and TRBJ1-2; D uncertain. This CDR3 is 13 amino acids long. The V gene lost 0 bases and the J gene lost 8 bases, with 13 bases spanning the gap. Per the germline V gene, CDR1 is GTSNPN and CDR2 is SVGIG (reference sequence). As DNA, the CDR3 is TGTGCCTGGAGTGTGGGCCTTATCGGGGGCTACACCTTC. Encoded protein: CAWSVGLIGGYTF.

At least ten counts were recorded for this clonotype. The V gene is TRBV6-1, the J gene TRBJ1-3, with D maybe TRBD1 (6 bases). Trimming removed 6 bases at V and 0 bases at J, with 9 bases between. CDR1 is MNHNS and CDR2 is SASEGT in the germline V gene. This CDR3 comprises 14 residues. CDR3 residues: CASSGTSSGNTIYF. DNA of the CDR3: TGTGCCAGCAGCGGGACAAGCTCTGGAAACACCATATATTTT.

V usage is TRBV12-3 or TRBV12-4 and J usage is TRBJ1-1, with D tentatively TRBD1 (6 bases). CDR3 length equals 15 residues. The V end lost 7 bases, the J end lost 0 bases, and 15 bases lay between the germline ends. CDR3 sequence (DNA): TGTGCCAGCAACCGGGGGGCACAGATGAACACTGAAGCTTTCTTT. This translates into CASNRGAQMNTEAFF.

A single count supports this clonotype. The gene calls are TRBV6-2 or TRBV6-3 and TRBJ1-1; D possibly corresponds to TRBD1 (5 bases). The CDR3 has 12 amino acids. Germline V lookup: CDR1 MNHEY, CDR2 SVGEGT. The germline V and J ends were trimmed by 10 bases and 2 bases, with 11 bases remaining between them. The DNA of the CDR3 is TGTGCCACCAAACAGGCCAACACTGAAGCTTTCTTT. This translates into CATKQANTEAFF.

At least ten counts were recorded for this clonotype. The chain combines TRBV2 with TRBJ1-5, with 10 bases that match TRBD1. V lost 5 bases to trimming and J lost 7 bases; unmatched junction nucleotides: 8. The length of the CDR3 is 15 residues. Germline V gene sequence: CDR1 SNHLY, CDR2 FYNNEI. This CDR3 reads CASSPRTGGKQPQHF. CDR3 sequence (DNA): TGTGCCAGCAGTCCCCGGACAGGGGGGAAACAGCCCCAGCATTTT.

The chain uses TRBV5-1 and TRBJ2-2, with TRBD2 identical over 9 bases. Germline CDR1 and CDR2: SGHRS and YFSETQ. The CDR3 length is 16 residues. The V gene end was trimmed by 2 bases and the J gene end by 4 bases; junction bases not matched to a gene: 6. The CDR3 nucleotides are TGCGCCAGCAGCTTTAGCGGGAGCGCAGTCACCGGGGAGCTGTTTTTT. It translates to CASSFSGSAVTGELFF.

The chain carries TRBV18 and TRBJ1-1, with D perhaps matching TRBD1 (5 bases). The germline V and J ends were trimmed by 0 bases and 4 bases, with 15 bases remaining between them. Germline loops: CDR1 KGHSH, CDR2 LQKENI. CDR3 size: 16 residues. The CDR3 spells CASSPPILRGVTEAFF. The CDR3 DNA is TGTGCCAGCTCACCACCGATTTTGAGAGGGGTCACTGAAGCTTTCTTT.

This clonotype was picked up many times. The chain uses TRBV2 and TRBJ1-2; 9 bases fit TRBD1. CDR3 length equals 14 residues. V was pared by 8 bases and J by 5 bases, with 9 bases of the junction left unmatched. Germline CDR1 is SNHLY and CDR2 is FYNNEI. The CDR3: CASSRDRAGYGYTF. The CDR3 DNA sequence: TGTGCCAGCTCCCGGGACAGGGCTGGTTATGGCTACACCTTC.

On this clonotype: One end of the junction fails to match germline, which may point to a read error. The J gene is TRBJ2-7, the V gene TRBV27; D possibly corresponds to TRBD1 (7 bases). The CDR3 extends over 14 amino acids. Germline loops: CDR1 MNHEY, CDR2 SMNVEV (reference sequence). The CDR3 protein is CACSPGGTTYEQYF. The CDR3 nucleotides are TGTGCCTGCAGCCCAGGGGGGACAACCTACGAGCAGTACTTC.

The rearrangement uses TRBV12-3 or TRBV12-4 and TRBJ1-2, with 9 bases aligning to TRBD1. This CDR3 has 15 amino acids. J lost 8 bases, V lost 1 base, and 8 bases had no gene match. The CDR3 reads CASSLVTGGVDGYTF. The CDR3 nucleotides are TGTGCCAGCAGTTTAGTGACAGGGGGAGTGGACGGCTACACCTTC.

The gene calls are TRBV6-1 and TRBJ1-1, with D unresolved. Trimming left V 3 bases short and J 7 bases short, with 6 bases between. The CDR3 covers 11 residues. Looked up from germline, CDR1 is MNHNS and CDR2 is SASEGT. In DNA form, the CDR3 reads TGTGCCAGCAGTGACAGAATTGAAGCTTTCTTT. Protein: CASSDRIEAFF.

This clonotype has a handful of counts. This rearrangement joins TRBV4-1 to TRBJ2-5; perhaps TRBD2 as D (6 bases). V shed 1 base and J shed 1 base, with 7 bases lying between them. This CDR3 has 14 residues. Germline V CDR1 and CDR2: MGHRA, YSYEKL. The CDR3 coding sequence is TGCGCCAGCAGCCAAGTAGCGGCCCAAGAGACCCAGTACTTC. It is translated as CASSQVAAQETQYF.

This clonotype was found a few times. A read error may produce the germline difference seen at one junction end. The chain's CDR3 is CASGEPGQGSDGSDTQYF. In DNA, the CDR3 is TGTGCCAGCGGTGAACCGGGACAGGGTTCGGATGGATCAGATACGCAGTATTTT. The rearrangement joins TRBV6-1 to TRBJ2-3; 9 positions match TRBD1. This CDR3 has 18 amino acids. The germline gives CDR1 MNHNS, CDR2 SASEGT.

This clonotype was picked up many times. The chain uses TRBV30 and TRBJ2-7; 7 bases match TRBD2. CDR1 GTSNPN and CDR2 SVGIG come from the germline V gene (reference sequence). The CDR3 covers 14 residues. Trimming removed 2 bases from V and 2 bases from J; junction bases left unmatched: 6. CDR3 in amino acids: CAWSTLAAAYEQYF. The CDR3 DNA reads TGTGCCTGGAGTACCCTAGCGGCCGCCTACGAGCAGTACTTC.

The rearrangement uses TRBV28 and TRBJ1-5; no firm D call. V lost 2 bases and J 4 bases, leaving 24 bases between the germline ends. Germline V gene lookup returns CDR1 MDHEN and CDR2 SYDVKM. The CDR3 length is 19 residues. The CDR3 spells CASSLKWTGSRTINQPQHF. Written as DNA, the CDR3 is TGTGCCAGCAGTTTAAAATGGACCGGATCTAGAACCATTAATCAGCCCCAGCATTTT.